These 9 T cell receptor beta chains were sequenced from one sample in a study of blood T cell repertoires in COVID-19. Assay: immunoSEQ multiplex PCR; the TCRdb copy retains only in-frame clones and omits some. The data show around 450,000 clones, 90% seen once. Sequencing was performed on PBMCs or T cells enriched from blood (not recorded which). All receptors come from a man aged 18-30 years who had recovered from COVID-19.

This clone was recorded once. The chain employs TRBV7-8 and TRBJ1-5; D not resolved. The V gene lost 4 bases and the J gene lost 5 bases, with 6 bases spanning the gap. Germline loops: CDR1 SGHVS, CDR2 FQNEAQ. CDR3 length: 12 residues. CDR3 sequence: CASSSYDQPQHF. The DNA of the CDR3 is TGTGCCAGCAGCTCCTACGATCAGCCCCAGCATTTT.

The chain links TRBV5-5 to TRBJ1-3; D unresolved. V lost 4 bases and J lost 4, with 18 bases in between. The germline V gene has CDR1 SGHKS and CDR2 YYEKEE (reference sequence). This CDR3 comprises 16 residues. The CDR3 loop reads CASSAAGDLKGNTIYF. DNA for the CDR3: TGTGCCAGCAGCGCCGCGGGTGATTTGAAGGGAAACACCATATATTTT.

The chain joins TRBV10-3 to TRBJ2-1, with 12 bases identical to TRBD2. The CDR3 sequence is 15 residues long. Germline V gives CDR1 ENHRY, CDR2 SYGVKD. V shed 5 bases, J shed 9 bases, and the junction held 8 bases outside the gene matches. The chain's CDR3 is CAISRTSGRKSEQFF. The CDR3 DNA reads as TGTGCCATCAGTCGAACTAGCGGGAGGAAGAGTGAGCAGTTCTTC.

The CDR3 coding sequence is TGTGCCAGCAGCTTAGACGCGGAATTGACGAACACTGAAGCTTTCTTT. Its translation: CASSLDAELTNTEAFF. The chain is built from TRBV11-2 and TRBJ1-1; D is ambiguous. CDR1 and CDR2 from the germline V gene are SGHAT and FQNNGV. With 0 bases removed from V and 1 base from J, the gap between germline ends came to 12 bases. This CDR3 region has 16 residues.

J is TRBJ2-2 and V is TRBV28; TRBD2 aligns across 8 bases. Germline lookup yields CDR1 MDHEN and CDR2 SYDVKM. The trim removed 5 bases at V and 6 bases at J, leaving 8 bases unmatched. The length of the CDR3 is 15 residues. Here the CDR3 reads CASSPPGLGPGELFF. In DNA, the CDR3 is TGTGCCAGCAGTCCCCCGGGACTAGGTCCCGGGGAGCTGTTTTTT.

The rearrangement links TRBV13 to TRBJ2-5; 7 positions agree with TRBD1. Germline trimming cut 5 bases from V and 5 bases from J; bases unmatched to any gene: 17. Germline CDR1 is PRHDT and CDR2 is FYEKMQ (reference sequence). The CDR3 loop spans 17 amino acids. The CDR3 region has the DNA TGTGCCAGCAGCCTTAGACCCGGGACAGCCCTCCCTGAGACCCAGTACTTC. Translated: CASSLRPGTALPETQYF.

The chain joins TRBV29-1 to TRBJ2-7; TRBD1 matches at 9 bases. CDR3 length equals 12 residues. The J segment lost 5 bases and the V segment lost 7 bases, leaving 6 bases of the junction unmatched. The germline V gene encodes CDR1 SQVTM and CDR2 ANQGSEA. The CDR3 spells CSAGQGFHEQYF. The DNA of the CDR3 is TGCAGCGCCGGACAGGGGTTCCACGAGCAGTACTTC.

This chain connects TRBV7-2 to TRBJ2-1; D possibly corresponds to TRBD2 (5 bases). The CDR3 totals 14 residues. V lost 5 bases, J lost 0 bases, and 8 bases lay in between. Germline CDR1 and CDR2: SGHTA and FQGNSA. CDR3 loop: CASSPSSSYNEQFF. The DNA of the CDR3 is TGTGCCAGCAGCCCTAGCAGCTCCTACAATGAGCAGTTCTTC.

This CDR3 is CASSIGTAYSNQPQHF. Here the CDR3 DNA reads TGTGCCAGTAGTATTGGTACAGCTTATAGCAATCAGCCCCAGCATTTT. The chain links TRBV19 to TRBJ1-5; D is unresolved. The V end was cut by 3 bases, the J end by 0 bases, with 12 bases between. Germline CDR1 LNHDA, CDR2 SQIVND (reference sequence). This CDR3 spans 16 amino acids.